These T cell receptor beta chains were read from a single sample in a study of cytomegalovirus exposure and HLA in healthy donors. The protocol was immunoSEQ multiplex PCR, while the TCRdb copy is restricted to in-frame clones and leaves out a portion. The table gives about 130,000 clones; the top ten clones make up roughly 1.7% of it. The sequencing input was PBMCs. The source of these receptors is a man aged 18 to 35 in good health and CMV-seronegative. The CDR3 runs from the conserved cysteine through the conserved F or W. D genes are given only for firm matches.

J gene,D gene,V gene,CDR3 DNA,CDR3 protein
TRBJ1-3,.,TRBV12-5,TGTGCTAGTGGGGGAGGGTCTGGAAACACCATATATTTT,CASGGGSGNTIYF
TRBJ2-5,TRBD2,TRBV5-1,TGCGCCAGCAGGAATAGCGGGGGGGGGCAAGAGACCCAGTACTTC,CASRNSGGGQETQYF
TRBJ1-1,.,TRBV7-8,TGTGCCAGCAGCCGTGGGGCGCGCACTGAAGCTTTCTTT,CASSRGARTEAFF
TRBJ1-1,TRBD1,TRBV6-1,TGTGCCAGCAGTGTCGACAGGGGACTGAACACTGAAGCTTTCTTT,CASSVDRGLNTEAFF
TRBJ2-7,TRBD1,TRBV19,TGTGCCAGTAGTGCCGGACAGGGGATCAACGAGCAGTACTTC,CASSAGQGINEQYF
TRBJ2-1,.,TRBV2,TGTGCCAGCAGGGGGACTGTCCTTTTCAATGAGCAGTTCTTC,CASRGTVLFNEQFF
TRBJ2-7,.,TRBV6-5,TGTGCCAGCAGTTTGGCCGGGGCCTACGAGCAGTACTTC,CASSLAGAYEQYF
TRBJ1-5,TRBD1,TRBV11-3,TGTGCCAGCAGCGGGCAGGGGGCAAATCAGCCCCAGCATTTT,CASSGQGANQPQHF
TRBJ2-3,TRBD1,TRBV9,TGTGCCAGCAGCGGACAGGGGGCGCGCACAGATACGCAGTATTTT,CASSGQGARTDTQYF
TRBJ2-7,.,TRBV20-1,TGCAGTGCTCAACCGGGTCCCGAGCAGTACTTC,CSAQPGPEQYF
TRBJ2-1,TRBD1,TRBV18,TGTGCCAGCTCACCTGACAGGGGAGGCTACAATGAGCAGTTCTTC,CASSPDRGGYNEQFF
TRBJ2-5,TRBD1,TRBV15,TGTGCCACCAGCAGGTCCACGGGGACAGGGGAAGAGACCCAGTACTTC,CATSRSTGTGEETQYF
TRBJ1-1,.,TRBV27,TGTGCCAGCAGTTCGACAGAGTACACTGAAGCTTTCTTT,CASSSTEYTEAFF
TRBJ2-2,.,TRBV11-3,TGTGCCAGCAGCTTAGATCCCCTCTACACCGGGGAGCTGTTTTTT,CASSLDPLYTGELFF
TRBJ1-1,.,TRBV7-8,TGTGCCAGCAGCTTAGCGCGGGTTCTGACGGCGGCATTTCTGAACACTGAAGCTTTCTTT,CASSLARVLTAAFLNTEAFF
TRBJ2-4,.,TRBV11-2,TGTGCCAGCAGCTTAGTCGGGAGGCAGGGGTTCAGCATTCAGTACTTC,CASSLVGRQGFSIQYF
TRBJ2-7,TRBD2,TRBV7-6,TGTGCCAGCAGCGGCCCGGGACTAGCGGGGGGAATCCACGAGCAGTACTTC,CASSGPGLAGGIHEQYF
TRBJ1-4,.,TRBV6-5,TGTGCCAGCAGTTACTCGGGGACAACTTCTGAAAAACTGTTTTTT,CASSYSGTTSEKLFF
TRBJ2-3,TRBD2,TRBV5-1,TGCGCCAGCAGCTTGGTTCTAGCGGGGTCTAGCACAGATACGCAGTATTTT,CASSLVLAGSSTDTQYF
TRBJ2-2,TRBD1,TRBV28,TGTGCCAGCAGCCTTGGACAGGGGGCGCCCACCGGGGAGCTGTTTTTT,CASSLGQGAPTGELFF
TRBJ2-7,TRBD2,TRBV11-2,TGTGCCAGCAGCTGGGATAGCGGGAGCCTCTCCTACGAGCAGTACTTC,CASSWDSGSLSYEQYF
TRBJ2-1,TRBD2,TRBV7-6,TGTGCCAGCAGCCGTACTAGCGGAACCGACAATGAGCAGTTCTTC,CASSRTSGTDNEQFF
TRBJ2-2,TRBD1,TRBV5-4,TGTGCCAGCAGCCCGGGACAGCTAAGAGTGAACACCGGGGAGCTGTTTTTT,CASSPGQLRVNTGELFF
TRBJ2-7,.,TRBV27,TGTGCCAGCAGTTTACCAGGTCGCGAGCAGTACTTC,CASSLPGREQYF
TRBJ1-3,TRBD1,TRBV5-1,TGCGCCAGCAGCCCAGGACAGGGGGTAGACACCATATATTTT,CASSPGQGVDTIYF
TRBJ2-5,TRBD2,TRBV6-4,TGTGCCAGCAGTGAGACTAGCGGGGGGCAAGAGACCCAGTACTTC,CASSETSGGQETQYF
TRBJ2-2,.,TRBV4-3,TGCGCCAGCAGCCAAGTAACTAGCCCGGGTGGAACCGGGGAGCTGTTTTTT,CASSQVTSPGGTGELFF
TRBJ2-7,TRBD2,TRBV5-4,TGTGCCAGCAGCAAGGGACTAGCGGGGGGTCGGGAGCAGTACTTC,CASSKGLAGGREQYF
TRBJ1-1,TRBD1,TRBV6-5,TGTGCCATTTCCCCGGGACAGGGGGTGAGGGCTTTCTTT,CAISPGQGVRAFF
TRBJ1-1,.,TRBV9,TGTGCCAGCAGCGACGAGGACAGTCTATTCACTGAAGCTTTCTTT,CASSDEDSLFTEAFF
TRBJ2-3,TRBD2,TRBV30,TGTGCCTGGAGTAGTACTAGCGGGAGTGGCACAGATACGCAGTATTTT,CAWSSTSGSGTDTQYF
TRBJ2-7,TRBD1,TRBV27,TGTGCCAGCAGTTTAACCACAGGGGTCCTCGCCTACGAGCAGTACTTC,CASSLTTGVLAYEQYF